What follows are 24 T cell receptor beta chains derived from one specimen sequenced in a study of blood T cell repertoires in COVID-19. TCRdb's table, derived via immunoSEQ multiplex PCR, lists solely in-frame clones and lacks some. Of hundreds of thousands of clones in the sample, more than 70% are singletons; the top ten hold about 3%. The specimen sequenced was peripheral blood. These receptor sequences come from a woman in her twenties or thirties with COVID-19, enrolled during active disease.

The rearrangement links TRBV11-3 to TRBJ2-3; a weak D match, TRBD2 (6 bases). The CDR3 is made up of 17 amino acids. The V and J ends lost 5 bases and 1 base respectively, with 19 bases between them. Germline V gene lookup returns CDR1 SGHNT and CDR2 YENEEA. The CDR3 region has the DNA TGTGCCAGCAGCCCGGGAGAGCCCTGGGGTGGCACAGATACGCAGTATTTT. Residues: CASSPGEPWGGTDTQYF.

The gene calls are TRBV9 and TRBJ1-1; TRBD1 matches 8 bases. With V trimmed by 0 bases and J by 11 bases, 3 bases remained unmatched. Per germline, CDR1 SGDLS and CDR2 YYNGEE. The CDR3 length is 12 residues. DNA for the CDR3: TGTGCCAGCAGCGTAGGGACAGGGCGGGCTTTCTTT. Its translation is CASSVGTGRAFF.

The rearrangement links TRBV9 to TRBJ2-1, with D possibly TRBD2 on 6 matching bases. The CDR3 extends over 16 amino acids. Between the trimmed V and J ends, which lost 3 bases and 4 bases, there was a span of 17 bases. In germline, CDR1 is SGDLS, CDR2 YYNGEE. The CDR3 spells CASSAVPTSSYNEQFF. The CDR3 bases are TGTGCCAGCAGCGCGGTACCGACTAGTTCGTACAATGAGCAGTTCTTC.

The chain couples TRBV28 to TRBJ2-7; maybe TRBD2 (6 bases). Trimming stripped 7 bases from V and 2 bases from J, with 12 bases between. Germline CDR1 and CDR2: MDHEN and SYDVKM. The CDR3 consists of 13 residues. The CDR3 here is CASKGGIAYEQYF. The CDR3 DNA sequence: TGTGCCAGCAAGGGAGGAATAGCCTACGAGCAGTACTTC.

The chain couples TRBV5-4 to TRBJ2-7; 7 nucleotides line up with TRBD2. Germline-derived CDR1 and CDR2 are SGHNT and YYREEE (reference sequence). This CDR3 spans 14 amino acids. V was clipped by 3 bases and J by 2 bases; unmatched bases: 5. As DNA, the CDR3 is TGTGCCAGCAGCTCGGGGGGATCCACCTACGAGCAGTACGTC. Its protein product is CASSSGGSTYEQYV.

V gene TRBV11-2 combines with J gene TRBJ2-7, with D possibly TRBD1 on 6 matching bases. CDR1 is SGHAT, CDR2 FQNNGV, per germline. This CDR3 contains 13 residues. Trimming shortened V by 1 base and J by 6 bases, and 10 bases separated the two germline ends. CDR3 loop: CASSLVAGAEQYV. CDR3 nucleotides: TGTGCCAGCAGCTTAGTGGCAGGGGCCGAGCAGTACGTC.

The chain recombines TRBV5-6 with TRBJ1-1; possibly TRBD1 for D (6 bases). CDR1 and CDR2 (germline): SGHDT, YYEEEE. This CDR3 is built from 15 residues. With 3 bases removed from V and 0 bases from J, the gap between germline ends came to 12 bases. Here the CDR3 reads CASSYMDRMNTEAFF. The CDR3 nucleotides read TGTGCCAGCAGCTACATGGACAGAATGAACACTGAAGCTTTCTTT.

V usage is TRBV7-9 and J usage is TRBJ2-1; D remains ambiguous. Germline V CDR1 and CDR2: SEHNR, FQNEAQ (reference sequence). Trimming took off 5 bases at V and 4 bases at J, with 9 bases between the two ends. The CDR3 length is 13 residues. CDR3 coding DNA: TGTGCCAGCAGCCCTCTTGAGTACAATGAGCAGTTCTTC. Translated, it gives CASSPLEYNEQFF. Complete variable domain (other parts from reference TRBV7-9 and TRBJ2-1): DTGVSQNPRHKITKRGQNVTFRCDPISEHNRLYWYRQTLGQGPEFLTYFQNEAQLEKSRLLSDRFSAERPKGSFSTLEIQRTEQGDSAMYLCASSPLEYNEQFFGPGTRLTVL.

The chain is built from TRBV3-1 (or the pseudogene TRBV3-2) and TRBJ2-1; 9 bases line up with TRBD1. V trimming: 7 bases; J trimming: 6 bases; junction bases outside the gene matches: 4. CDR1 and CDR2 (germline): LGHDT, YNNKEL (reference sequence). CDR3 length: 13 amino acids. The CDR3 sequence is CASTPTGGNEQFF. The CDR3 region has the DNA TGTGCCAGCACCCCGACAGGGGGCAATGAGCAGTTCTTC.

The chain combines TRBV14 with TRBJ1-1; D gene uncertain. This CDR3 is built from 13 residues. The germline CDR1 and CDR2 sequences are SGHDN and FVKESK. V lost 4 bases and J 4 bases, leaving 10 bases between the germline ends. The CDR3 DNA reads TGTGCCAGCAGCCCCACGGGGTTCACTGAAGCTTTCTTT. It is translated as CASSPTGFTEAFF. The variable domain in full, with the rest retrieved from reference TRBV14 and TRBJ1-1, is EAGVTQFPSHSVIEKGQTVTLRCDPISGHDNLYWYRRVMGKEIKFLLHFVKESKQDESGMPNNRFLAERTGGTYSTLKVQPAELEDSGVYFCASSPTGFTEAFFGQGTRLTVV.

The rearrangement uses TRBV10-3 and TRBJ1-2, with 12 bases aligning to TRBD1. Germline CDR1 is ENHRY and CDR2 is SYGVKD. With 3 bases clipped from V and 4 bases from J, the junction kept 3 bases outside the gene matches. This CDR3 contains 15 residues. This CDR3 is CAISDGTGGLYGYTF. The CDR3 nucleotides read TGTGCCATCAGTGACGGGACAGGGGGCCTCTATGGCTACACCTTC.

CDR3 DNA sequence: TGCGCCAGCAGCCAAGAAAGGGGCGGTTGGCAGTTCTTC. It translates to CASSQERGGWQFF. V and J are TRBV4-1 and TRBJ2-1, with D perhaps TRBD1 (5 bases). This CDR3 contains 13 residues. V lost 0 bases, J lost 12 bases, and 12 bases lay in between. CDR1 is MGHRA and CDR2 is YSYEKL in the germline V gene.

J is TRBJ2-7 and V is TRBV7-2, with 11 bases fitting TRBD2. Germline-derived CDR1 and CDR2 are SGHTA and FQGNSA. The CDR3 extends over 15 amino acids. The ends lost 0 bases at V and 2 bases at J; junction bases unmatched: 0. This chain's CDR3 is CASSLASGGAYEQYF. The CDR3 region has the DNA TGTGCCAGCAGCTTAGCTAGCGGGGGGGCCTACGAGCAGTACTTC.

This clone was picked up one time. The chain combines TRBV12-3 or TRBV12-4 with TRBJ1-2; tentatively, D is TRBD1 (5 bases). CDR3 length: 11 amino acids. V lost 1 base and J lost 14, with 11 bases in between. CDR3: CASSLGQSYTF. DNA of the CDR3: TGTGCCAGCAGTTTAGGACAGTCGTATACCTTC.

The rearrangement links TRBV25-1 to TRBJ1-4; TRBD1 matches at 10 bases. CDR1 is MGHDK and CDR2 is SYGVNS in the germline V gene. Unmatched junction bases numbered 5, after V lost 9 bases and J lost 7 bases. The CDR3 length is 13 residues. The chain's CDR3 is CASGQGGSEKLFF. CDR3 in DNA: TGTGCCAGTGGACAGGGGGGTAGTGAAAAACTGTTTTTT.

The rearrangement links TRBV7-8 to TRBJ2-2; TRBD2 aligns across 11 bases. The V and J ends lost 6 bases and 1 base, in that order; junction bases with no gene match: 1. There are 15 residues in the CDR3. In germline, CDR1 is SGHVS, CDR2 FQNEAQ. CDR3 coding DNA: TGTGCCAGCAGTGGACTAGCGGGGAACACCGGGGAGCTGTTTTTT. Protein: CASSGLAGNTGELFF.

The chain employs TRBV19 and TRBJ2-7; 9 nucleotides align to TRBD1. The V gene end was trimmed by 7 bases and the J gene end by 3 bases; junction bases not matched to a gene: 7. The CDR3 loop spans 14 amino acids. Germline values: CDR1 LNHDA, CDR2 SQIVND (reference sequence). CDR3 nucleotides: TGTGCCAGTACCGCGGGACAGGGATTCTACGAGCAGTACTTC. The encoded protein is CASTAGQGFYEQYF.

This clone was recorded only once. The CDR3 spells CASSFMGPRSSYNEQFF. CDR3 DNA sequence: TGTGCCAGCTCCTTCATGGGGCCTAGGAGCTCCTACAATGAGCAGTTCTTC. The V and J genes are TRBV18 and TRBJ2-1; D is perhaps TRBD1 (5 bases). Trimming took 6 bases from V and 0 from J, leaving 18 bases between them. The CDR3 is 17 residues long. Germline loops: CDR1 KGHSH, CDR2 LQKENI. Filled out from reference TRBV18 and TRBJ2-1, the complete variable domain reads NAGVMQNPRHLVRRRGQEARLRCSPMKGHSHVYWYRQLPEEGLKFMVYLQKENIIDESGMPKERFSAEFPKEGPSILRIQQVVRGDSAAYFCASSFMGPRSSYNEQFFGPGTRLTVL.

This clone came up once. This rearrangement joins TRBV29-1 to TRBJ1-1; D is possibly TRBD1 (5 bases). CDR1 and CDR2 (germline): SQVTM, ANQGSEA. The V end lost 4 bases, the J end lost 1 base, and 13 bases lay between the germline ends. The CDR3 extends over 14 amino acids. The CDR3 DNA is TGCAGCGTTGTCTCGGGGGATAGGAACACTGAAGCTTTCTTT. Amino acid sequence: CSVVSGDRNTEAFF.

In this sample, this clone turned up many times. The chain combines TRBV4-1 with TRBJ1-1; a possible D gene is TRBD1 (5 bases). The V end was cut by 1 base, the J end by 1 base, with 16 bases between. Germline-derived CDR1 and CDR2 are MGHRA and YSYEKL. The CDR3 has 17 amino acids. CDR3: CASSQGILGGGNTEAFF. CDR3 in DNA: TGCGCCAGCAGCCAAGGGATACTCGGGGGTGGGAACACTGAAGCTTTCTTT.

This clone was picked up one time. This rearrangement joins TRBV5-1 to TRBJ2-7; D is possibly TRBD1 (6 bases). Trimming shortened V by 2 bases and J by 3 bases, and 12 bases separated the two germline ends. CDR1 and CDR2 from the germline V gene are SGHRS and YFSETQ. This CDR3 is built from 14 residues. The CDR3 region has the DNA TGCGCCAGCAGCTTAGACACAGGGAGCTACGAGCAGTACTTC. Residues: CASSLDTGSYEQYF.

This sequence joins TRBV13 and TRBJ2-7; 13 nucleotides line up with TRBD2. The CDR3 sequence is 18 residues long. Per germline, CDR1 PRHDT and CDR2 FYEKMQ (reference sequence). Trimming at V came to 5 bases and at J to 0 bases, leaving 10 bases not matched to a gene. CDR3 region: CASSAPGLAGPHSYEQYV. Written as DNA, the CDR3 is TGTGCCAGCAGCGCGCCGGGACTAGCGGGACCCCACTCCTACGAGCAGTACGTC.

This rearrangement joins TRBV7-2 to TRBJ2-3; 10 bases map to TRBD2. The germline V gene has CDR1 SGHTA and CDR2 FQGNSA. The CDR3 is 19 amino acids. The ends lost 5 bases at V and 1 base at J; junction bases unmatched: 15. CDR3 region: CASSLYSTSGIFRTDTQYF. Written as DNA, the CDR3 is TGTGCCAGCAGCCTATATTCCACTAGCGGGATTTTTCGCACAGATACGCAGTATTTT.

The chain combines TRBV9 with TRBJ1-6; no clear D. Per the germline V gene, CDR1 is SGDLS and CDR2 is YYNGEE. The CDR3 is 14 residues long. V lost 0 bases, J lost 10 bases, and 11 bases lay in between. The CDR3 region is CASSVAGSGSPLHF. The CDR3 DNA reads TGTGCCAGCAGCGTAGCTGGCAGTGGCTCACCCCTCCACTTT.